Presented here are 17 T cell receptor beta chains from one specimen sequenced in a study of shared clonotypes between healthy human individuals. Libraries were prepared by immunoSEQ multiplex PCR; TCRdb keeps only in-frame clonotypes and omits some of them. This repertoire shows roughly 2,000,000 clones, around 93% found once; its top ten account for 1.5% to 2%. As defined, naive CD8 cells were CD45RO-negative and positively selected for CCR7, with terminally differentiated effector memory CD45RA+ cells excluded. Sequencing was carried out using naive CD8+ T cells from PBMCs. These receptors were collected from a man between 18 and 35 years old in good health. Some clones in this sample may be carry-over from other donors' samples.

With respect to this clone: Other DNA sequences in the sample encode the same CDR3. V and J are TRBV4-1 and TRBJ2-1; no firm D call. The CDR3 length is 14 residues. Per the germline V gene, CDR1 is MGHRA and CDR2 is YSYEKL. V was trimmed by 0 bases and J by 4 bases, leaving 7 bases between them. CDR3 amino acids: CASSQDSLYNEQFF. In DNA, the CDR3 is TGCGCCAGCAGCCAAGACTCCCTATACAATGAGCAGTTCTTC.

This CDR3 is CASSYPTSGDTGELFF. The DNA for the CDR3 is TGTGCCAGCAGTTACCCCACTAGCGGGGACACCGGGGAGCTGTTTTTT. The chain recombines TRBV6-6 with TRBJ2-2; 10 nucleotides match TRBD2. After removal of 2 bases from V and 3 bases from J, the junction contained 3 bases not matched to a gene. The CDR3 contains 16 residues. Per the germline V gene, CDR1 is MNHNY and CDR2 is SVGAGI (reference sequence).

This chain connects TRBV4-3 to TRBJ2-1, with TRBD2 matching over 10 bases. The CDR3 loop spans 16 amino acids. CDR1 and CDR2 from the germline V gene are LGHNA and YSLEER. V lost 6 bases, J lost 2 bases, and 7 bases stayed unmatched. The CDR3 DNA sequence: TGCGCCAGCAGTACTAGCGGGGACATAACCTACAATGAGCAGTTCTTC. It is translated as CASSTSGDITYNEQFF.

J is TRBJ2-7 and V is TRBV27; D may be TRBD1 (6 bases). The length of the CDR3 is 13 residues. Germline-derived CDR1 and CDR2 are MNHEY and SMNVEV (reference sequence). V shed 3 bases and J shed 11 bases, with 17 bases lying between them. The CDR3 region has the DNA TGTGCCAGCAGTTTCTCTGGGGGCTCTGGAAAGTACTTC. Protein: CASSFSGGSGKYF.

The V call is TRBV30, the J call TRBJ2-7; D is unresolved. V was clipped by 5 bases and J by 2 bases, with 13 bases between them. This CDR3 contains 13 residues. CDR1 is GTSNPN, CDR2 SVGIG, per germline (reference sequence). The CDR3: CAWQARSTYEQYF. The CDR3 DNA follows: TGTGCCTGGCAGGCCCGATCGACCTACGAGCAGTACTTC.

The chain uses TRBV28 and TRBJ1-2; tentatively, D is TRBD1 (6 bases). Trimming cost V 7 bases and J 10 bases, with 22 bases left between them. This CDR3 has 14 amino acids. Germline CDR1 MDHEN, CDR2 SYDVKM. In nucleotides, the CDR3 is TGTGCCAGCACTCCAGAGGGGGGCCCGTACGACTACACCTTC. Translating it yields CASTPEGGPYDYTF.

This chain links TRBV13 with TRBJ2-7; 11 bases are a match to TRBD1. V lost 5 bases, J lost 4 bases, and 7 bases stayed unmatched. Germline V lookup: CDR1 PRHDT, CDR2 FYEKMQ (reference sequence). The CDR3 is 15 amino acids. The CDR3 loop reads CASSHRDRGTYEQYF. The DNA of the CDR3 is TGTGCCAGCAGCCACCGGGACAGGGGGACATACGAGCAGTACTTC.

The V call is TRBV2, the J call TRBJ1-2; D is possibly TRBD1 (6 bases). This CDR3 has 14 amino acids. Trimming removed 7 bases from V and 10 bases from J, with 22 bases in between. Germline CDR1 and CDR2: SNHLY and FYNNEI. The CDR3 loop reads CASNAPGQSSAYTF. The CDR3 DNA reads TGTGCCAGCAACGCCCCCGGACAGAGCTCTGCCTACACCTTC.

V and J are TRBV4-1 and TRBJ2-3, with 7 positions matching TRBD1. The CDR3 spans 15 residues. After removal of 3 bases from V and 2 bases from J, the junction contained 5 bases not matched to a gene. The germline gives CDR1 MGHRA, CDR2 YSYEKL. CDR3 sequence (DNA): TGCGCCAGCAGCCACAGGGGGTCTTTCACAGATACGCAGTATTTT. Translated: CASSHRGSFTDTQYF.

The gene calls are TRBV6-6 and TRBJ2-7; D unclear. V shed 4 bases and J shed 2 bases, with 9 bases lying between them. Germline V gene data show CDR1 as MNHNY and CDR2 as SVGAGI (reference sequence). The CDR3 contains 13 residues. The CDR3 sequence is CASSSSSAYEQYF. The CDR3 coding sequence is TGTGCCAGCAGTTCGAGTTCCGCCTACGAGCAGTACTTC.

Details on this clone: Other DNA sequences of this sample code for an identical CDR3. V usage is TRBV9 and J usage is TRBJ2-7; TRBD2 might be the D (5 bases). Germline values: CDR1 SGDLS, CDR2 YYNGEE. There are 14 residues in the CDR3. Trimming took off 0 bases at V and 4 bases at J, with 11 bases between the two ends. For the CDR3, the DNA is TGTGCCAGCAGCGTAGGGAGTGGGAGTTACGAGCAGTACTTC. Encoded protein: CASSVGSGSYEQYF.

The chain joins TRBV18 to TRBJ2-2; D could derive from TRBD1 or TRBD2 (5 bases each). V shed 2 bases and J shed 0 bases, with 16 bases lying between them. The CDR3 runs 18 residues. Germline lookup yields CDR1 KGHSH and CDR2 LQKENI. CDR3 sequence (DNA): TGTGCCAGCTCACCAACGAAAGGGACGGACGCGAACACCGGGGAGCTGTTTTTT. This gives the protein CASSPTKGTDANTGELFF.

The chain has TRBV29-1 and TRBJ2-7, with 8 positions matching TRBD2. The germline V gene has CDR1 SQVTM and CDR2 ANQGSEA. CDR3 length: 13 residues. V lost 7 bases and J lost 0; bases outside the gene matches: 5. The CDR3 loop reads CSAVAGRSYEQYF. The CDR3 region has the DNA TGCAGCGCCGTAGCGGGGCGCTCCTACGAGCAGTACTTC.

The chain joins TRBV4-3 to TRBJ1-3; TRBD1 agrees at 8 bases. Germline-derived CDR1 and CDR2 are LGHNA and YSLEER. Trimming took 1 base from V and 3 from J; bases not matched to a gene: 5. The CDR3 contains 16 residues. This chain's CDR3 is CASSQGTGRNGNTIYF. In DNA form, the CDR3 reads TGCGCCAGCAGCCAAGGGACAGGGCGGAATGGAAACACCATATATTTT.

This clone was counted a few times. J is TRBJ1-4 and V is TRBV7-9; 9 bases are a match to TRBD1. Trimming at V came to 3 bases and at J to 7 bases, leaving 6 bases not matched to a gene. CDR3 length: 15 amino acids. CDR1 SEHNR and CDR2 FQNEAQ come from the germline V gene (reference sequence). The CDR3 DNA follows: TGTGCCAGCAGCTTCTGGGACAGGGTCGGTGAAAAACTGTTTTTT. Translation: CASSFWDRVGEKLFF.

This chain connects TRBV9 to TRBJ2-1, with 10 bases identical to TRBD2. The V gene end was trimmed by 1 base and the J gene end by 7 bases; junction bases not matched to a gene: 2. In germline, CDR1 is SGDLS, CDR2 YYNGEE. The CDR3 covers 14 residues. The CDR3 DNA reads as TGTGCCAGCAGCGTACCTAGCGGGAGTAATGAGCAGTTCTTC. Its protein product is CASSVPSGSNEQFF.

The chain employs TRBV4-3 and TRBJ2-7; D is unclear. CDR3 length equals 13 residues. CDR1 and CDR2 from the germline V gene are LGHNA and YSLEER. V lost 5 bases, J lost 3 bases, and 11 bases lay in between. CDR3 in amino acids: CASSYRLGYEQYF. The CDR3, as DNA: TGCGCCAGCAGCTACCGACTGGGCTACGAGCAGTACTTC.